This entry features one T cell receptor beta chain sequence. Trimming removed 6 bases from V and 1 base from J, with 10 bases in between. This CDR3 contains 13 residues. This entry comes from a study of blood T cell repertoires in COVID-19. Sequencing used immunoSEQ multiplex PCR; TCRdb keeps in-frame clones, though not all of them. The sample has 120,000 or so clones; 88% are singletons. This clonotype originated in a woman between 45 and 65 years old with acute or convalescent COVID-19. The rearrangement links TRBV12-3 or TRBV12-4 to TRBJ2-7, with D possibly TRBD1 on 7 matching bases. The specimen was peripheral blood. The CDR3 coding sequence is TGTGCCAGCAGGCGGGGACAGTCCTACGAGCAGTACTTC. Its translation is CASRRGQSYEQYF.